The clone carrying this T cell receptor (beta chain) was counted between two and nine times. This specimen comes from a study of identical twins. TCRdb re-called the 5' RACE reads through MiXCR, storing one row per CDR3 protein. This table has about 530,000 distinct CDR3 sequences, nearly 15% appearing once. A further study also used this sample, focusing on yellow fever vaccine responses in identical twins.

The sample taken for sequencing was CD4+ T cells sorted from blood. This receptor was identified in a woman aged 18-29 years in good health.

CDR3 bases: TGTGCCATCAGTGAGGGGGCGACCGGGGAGCTGTTTTTT. Translated, it gives CAISEGATGELFF. The J gene is TRBJ2-2, the V gene TRBV10-3; D may be TRBD1 (5 bases). The CDR3 spans 13 residues. Trimming cost V 2 bases and J 5 bases, with 6 bases left between them. The germline CDR1 and CDR2 sequences are ENHRY and SYGVKD.